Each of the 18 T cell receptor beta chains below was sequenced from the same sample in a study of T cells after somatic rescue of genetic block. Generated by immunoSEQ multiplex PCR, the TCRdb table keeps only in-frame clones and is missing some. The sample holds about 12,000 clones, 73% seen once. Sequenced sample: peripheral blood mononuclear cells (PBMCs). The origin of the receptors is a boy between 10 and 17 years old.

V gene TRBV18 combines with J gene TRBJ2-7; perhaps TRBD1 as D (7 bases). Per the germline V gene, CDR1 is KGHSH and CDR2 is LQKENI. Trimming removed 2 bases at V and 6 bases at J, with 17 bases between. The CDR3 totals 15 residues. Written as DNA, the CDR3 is TGTGCCAGCTCACCAGAAGGAGGGGGCGTTGGCGAGCAGTACTTC. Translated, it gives CASSPEGGGVGEQYF. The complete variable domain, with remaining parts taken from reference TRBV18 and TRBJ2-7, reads NAGVMQNPRHLVRRRGQEARLRCSPMKGHSHVYWYRQLPEEGLKFMVYLQKENIIDESGMPKERFSAEFPKEGPSILRIQQVVRGDSAAYFCASSPEGGGVGEQYFGPGTRLTVT.

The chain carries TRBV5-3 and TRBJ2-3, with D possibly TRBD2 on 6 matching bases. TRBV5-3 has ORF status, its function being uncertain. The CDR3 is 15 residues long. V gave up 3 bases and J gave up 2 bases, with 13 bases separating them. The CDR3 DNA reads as TGTGCCAGAAGCTGGAGGGCCAGTGACACAGATACGCAGTATTTT. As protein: CARSWRASDTDTQYF.

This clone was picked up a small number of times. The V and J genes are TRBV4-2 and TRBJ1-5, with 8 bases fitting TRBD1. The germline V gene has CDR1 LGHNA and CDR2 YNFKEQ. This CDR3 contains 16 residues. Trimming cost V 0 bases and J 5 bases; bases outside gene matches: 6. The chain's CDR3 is CASSQEEGQDHQPQHF. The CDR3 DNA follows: TGTGCCAGCAGCCAAGAGGAGGGACAGGATCATCAGCCCCAGCATTTT.

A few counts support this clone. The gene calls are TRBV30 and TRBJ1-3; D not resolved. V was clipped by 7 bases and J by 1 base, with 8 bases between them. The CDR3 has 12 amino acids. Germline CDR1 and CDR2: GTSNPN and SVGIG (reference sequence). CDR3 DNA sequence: TGTGCCTCAAGGAGTTCTGGAAACACCATATATTTT. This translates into CASRSSGNTIYF.

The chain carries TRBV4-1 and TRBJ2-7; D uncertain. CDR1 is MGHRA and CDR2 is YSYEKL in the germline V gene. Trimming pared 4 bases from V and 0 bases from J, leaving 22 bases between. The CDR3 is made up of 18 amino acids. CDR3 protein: CASSLDGHPKAVSYEQYF. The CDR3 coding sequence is TGCGCCAGCAGCCTGGATGGTCACCCCAAAGCAGTCTCCTACGAGCAGTACTTC.

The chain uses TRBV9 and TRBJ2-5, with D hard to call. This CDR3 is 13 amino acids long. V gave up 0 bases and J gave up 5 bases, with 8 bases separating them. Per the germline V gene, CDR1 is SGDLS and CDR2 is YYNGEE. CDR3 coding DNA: TGTGCCAGCAGCGTAGCCGTAGGGGAGACCCAGTACTTC. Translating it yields CASSVAVGETQYF.

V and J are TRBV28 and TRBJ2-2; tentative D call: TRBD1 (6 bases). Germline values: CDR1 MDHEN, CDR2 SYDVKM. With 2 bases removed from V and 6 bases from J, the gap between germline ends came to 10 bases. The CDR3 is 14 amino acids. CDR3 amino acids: CASSLAGAAGELFF. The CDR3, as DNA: TGTGCCAGCAGTTTAGCAGGGGCAGCCGGGGAGCTGTTTTTT.

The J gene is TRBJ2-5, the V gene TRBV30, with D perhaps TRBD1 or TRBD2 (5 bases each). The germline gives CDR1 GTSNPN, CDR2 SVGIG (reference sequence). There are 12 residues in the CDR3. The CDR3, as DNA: TGTGCTGAGGGGTATCGGGGAGAGACCCAGTACTTC. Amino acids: CAEGYRGETQYF. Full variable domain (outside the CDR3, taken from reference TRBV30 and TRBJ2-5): SQTIHQWPATLVQPVGSPLSLECTVEGTSNPNLYWYRQAAGRGLQLLFYSVGIGQISSEVPQNLSASRPQDRQFILSSKKLLLSDSGFYLCAEGYRGETQYFGPGTRLLVL.

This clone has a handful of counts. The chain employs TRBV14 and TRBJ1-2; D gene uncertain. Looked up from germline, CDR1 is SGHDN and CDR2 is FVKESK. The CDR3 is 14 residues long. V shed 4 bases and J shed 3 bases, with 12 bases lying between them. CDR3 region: CASSLADAYYGYTF. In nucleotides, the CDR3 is TGTGCCAGCAGCCTCGCCGACGCCTACTATGGCTACACCTTC.

The DNA for the CDR3 is TGTGCCAGCTCACCAAGTTACGATACGCAGTATTTT. It codes for CASSPSYDTQYF. The chain employs TRBV18 and TRBJ2-3, with D uncertain. The CDR3 has 12 amino acids. Germline V gene data show CDR1 as KGHSH and CDR2 as LQKENI. V dropped 2 bases and J dropped 6 bases, with 6 bases sitting between them.

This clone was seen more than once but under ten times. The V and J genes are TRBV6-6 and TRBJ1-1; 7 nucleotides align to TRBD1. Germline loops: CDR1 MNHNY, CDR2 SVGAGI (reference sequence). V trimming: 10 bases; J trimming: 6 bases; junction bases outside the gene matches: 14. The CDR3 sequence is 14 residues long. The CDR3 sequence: CATLLRGGKAEAFF. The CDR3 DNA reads TGTGCCACCCTCCTACGAGGGGGCAAAGCTGAAGCTTTCTTT.

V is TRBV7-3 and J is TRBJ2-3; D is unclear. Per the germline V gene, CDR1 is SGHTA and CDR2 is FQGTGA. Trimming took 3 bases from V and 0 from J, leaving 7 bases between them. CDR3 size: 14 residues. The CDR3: CASSFGYSTDTQYF. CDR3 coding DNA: TGTGCCAGCAGCTTCGGGTACAGCACAGATACGCAGTATTTT.

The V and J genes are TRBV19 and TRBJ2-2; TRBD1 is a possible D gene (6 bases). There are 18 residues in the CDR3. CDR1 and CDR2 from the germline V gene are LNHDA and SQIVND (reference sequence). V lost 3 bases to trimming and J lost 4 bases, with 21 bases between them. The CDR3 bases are TGTGCCAGTAGTATGGGGTTCCCGCACAGGGTGAGCACCGGGGAGCTGTTTTTT. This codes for CASSMGFPHRVSTGELFF. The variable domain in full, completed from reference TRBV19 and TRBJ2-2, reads DGGITQSPKYLFRKEGQNVTLSCEQNLNHDAMYWYRQDPGQGLRLIYYSQIVNDFQKGDIAEGYSVSREKKESFPLTVTSAQKNPTAFYLCASSMGFPHRVSTGELFFGEGSRLTVL.

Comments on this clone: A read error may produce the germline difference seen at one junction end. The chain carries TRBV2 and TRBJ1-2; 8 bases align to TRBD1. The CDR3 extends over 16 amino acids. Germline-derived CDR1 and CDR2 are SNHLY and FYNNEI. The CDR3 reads CASSEAQGGVNYGYTF. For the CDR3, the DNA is TGTGCCAGCAGCGAAGCACAGGGGGGAGTTAACTATGGCTACACCTTC.

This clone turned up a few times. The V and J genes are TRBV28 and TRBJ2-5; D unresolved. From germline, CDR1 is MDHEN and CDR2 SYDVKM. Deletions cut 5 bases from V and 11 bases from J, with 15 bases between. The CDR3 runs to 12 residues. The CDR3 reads CASSQFPPRQYF. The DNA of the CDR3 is TGTGCCAGCAGTCAGTTCCCCCCCCGACAGTACTTC.

The CDR3 DNA is TGTGCCAGCAGTGTTCCGGACCTGGGGGGCTACGAGCAGTACTTC. The encoded protein is CASSVPDLGGYEQYF. The V call is TRBV25-1, the J call TRBJ2-7, with D maybe TRBD2 (6 bases). This CDR3 is built from 15 residues. V was clipped by 4 bases and J by 3 bases, with 16 bases between them. Germline V CDR1 and CDR2: MGHDK, SYGVNS.

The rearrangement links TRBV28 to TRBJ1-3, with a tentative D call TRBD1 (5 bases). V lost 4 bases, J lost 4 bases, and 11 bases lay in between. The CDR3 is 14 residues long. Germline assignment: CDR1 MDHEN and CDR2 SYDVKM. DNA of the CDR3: TGTGCCAGCAGTTATGCAGGGAAGGGAAACACCATATATTTT. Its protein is CASSYAGKGNTIYF.

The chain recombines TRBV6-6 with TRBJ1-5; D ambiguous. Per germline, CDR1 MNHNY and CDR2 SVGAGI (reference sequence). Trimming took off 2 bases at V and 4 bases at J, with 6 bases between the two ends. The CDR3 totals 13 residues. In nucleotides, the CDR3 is TGTGCCAGCAGTTACGGGAGGAATCAGCCCCAGCATTTT. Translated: CASSYGRNQPQHF.